This T cell receptor (beta chain) was sequenced in a study of shared clonotypes between healthy human individuals. Sequenced by immunoSEQ multiplex PCR; TCRdb stores in-frame clones only, minus some. The table shows 2 million to 2.5 million clones, with roughly 92% occurring only once. Division of CD4+ cells produced a CD45RA+ naive subset and a CD45RA-negative memory subset. There are a few counts of this clone. V was trimmed by 0 bases and J by 7 bases, leaving 10 bases between them. The CDR3 extends over 13 amino acids. Germline loops: CDR1 SGHRS, CDR2 YFSETQ. This chain uses TRBV5-1 with TRBJ1-1, with D uncertain. The receptor was isolated from a young man in good health. Some clones in this sample may be carry-over from other donors' samples. The sequenced material came from naive CD4+ T cells from PBMCs. Specified subset: CD45RA+ positively selected. The chain's CDR3 is CASSLGSQSEAFF. DNA of the CDR3: TGCGCCAGCAGCTTGGGCAGCCAAAGTGAAGCTTTCTTT.